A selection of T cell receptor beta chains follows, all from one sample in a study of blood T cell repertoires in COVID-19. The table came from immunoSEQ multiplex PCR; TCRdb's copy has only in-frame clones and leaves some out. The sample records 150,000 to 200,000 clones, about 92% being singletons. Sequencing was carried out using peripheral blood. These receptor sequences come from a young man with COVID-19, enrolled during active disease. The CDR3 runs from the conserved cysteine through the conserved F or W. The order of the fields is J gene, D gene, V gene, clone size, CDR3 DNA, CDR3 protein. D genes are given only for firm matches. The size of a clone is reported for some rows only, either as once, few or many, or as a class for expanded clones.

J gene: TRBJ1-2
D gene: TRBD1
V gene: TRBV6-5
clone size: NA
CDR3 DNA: TGTGCCAGCAGTTACGGGACAGGGAATGGCTACACCTTC
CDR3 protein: CASSYGTGNGYTF

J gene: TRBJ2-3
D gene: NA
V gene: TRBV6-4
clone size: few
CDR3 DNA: TGTGCCAGCAGTGACTCCCCAGGGGGCACAGATACGCAGTATTTT
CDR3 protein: CASSDSPGGTDTQYF

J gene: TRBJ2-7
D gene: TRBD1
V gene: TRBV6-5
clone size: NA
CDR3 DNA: TGTGCCAGCAGCCCCGGGACAGGCTATTACGAGCAGTACTTC
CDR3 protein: CASSPGTGYYEQYF

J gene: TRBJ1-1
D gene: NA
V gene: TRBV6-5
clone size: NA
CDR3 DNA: TGTGCCAGCAGACCCGACAGGTTCGGGAACACTGAAGCTTTCTTT
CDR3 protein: CASRPDRFGNTEAFF

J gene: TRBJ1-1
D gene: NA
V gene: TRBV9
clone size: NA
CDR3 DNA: TGTGCCAGCAGCGTAGGGAGTAGCACTGAAGCTTTCTTT
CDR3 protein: CASSVGSSTEAFF

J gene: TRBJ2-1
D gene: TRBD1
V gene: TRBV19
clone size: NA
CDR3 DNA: TGTGCCACCTCCCGTGGGACAGTCTCCTACAATGAGCAGTTCTTC
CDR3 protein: CATSRGTVSYNEQFF

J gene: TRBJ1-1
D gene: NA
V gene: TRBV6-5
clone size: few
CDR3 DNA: TGTGCCAGCAGCCTTTCTAGAGATTTGAACACTGAAGCTTTCTTT
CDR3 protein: CASSLSRDLNTEAFF

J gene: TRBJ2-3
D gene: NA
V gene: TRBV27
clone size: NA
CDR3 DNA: TGTGCCAGCAGTCCTCTCGGGGTAACTAGCACAGATACGCAGTATTTT
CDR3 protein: CASSPLGVTSTDTQYF

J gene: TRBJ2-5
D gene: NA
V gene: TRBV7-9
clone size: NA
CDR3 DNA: TGTGCCAGCAGCTTAAGCCCAGGGAAGGTAGAGACCCAGTACTTC
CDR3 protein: CASSLSPGKVETQYF

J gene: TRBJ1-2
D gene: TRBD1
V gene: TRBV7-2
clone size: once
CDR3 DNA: TGTGCCAGCAGCTTTTTTTTGGGACAGGGTTCTTCGCGACCCCTTGGCTACACCTTC
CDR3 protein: CASSFFLGQGSSRPLGYTF